The 22 T cell receptor beta chains reported below all come from one sample, sequenced in a study of cytomegalovirus exposure and HLA in healthy donors. Method: immunoSEQ multiplex PCR; TCRdb's copy keeps in-frame clones and lacks some. The sample shows about 220,000 clones, approximately 90% of them seen only once. The sample comprised PBMCs. The receptor source for this set is a man between 18 and 29 years old in good health and CMV-seronegative.

The CDR3 DNA sequence: TGTGCCATCAGTGAGTCGACCAGGGGAAGCAATCAGCCCCAGCATTTT. Protein product: CAISESTRGSNQPQHF. This chain joins TRBV10-3 and TRBJ1-5; TRBD1 is a possible D gene (6 bases). The length of the CDR3 is 16 residues. Germline CDR1 and CDR2: ENHRY and SYGVKD. The V end lost 0 bases, the J end lost 1 base, and 10 bases lay between the germline ends.

The V call is TRBV14, the J call TRBJ2-7; D call uncertain. The CDR3 covers 11 residues. The germline V gene encodes CDR1 SGHDN and CDR2 FVKESK. V was clipped by 5 bases and J by 3 bases, with 5 bases between them. CDR3: CASSSHYEQYF. The CDR3 coding sequence is TGTGCCAGCAGCTCACACTACGAGCAGTACTTC. The variable domain in full, with the rest retrieved from reference TRBV14 and TRBJ2-7, is EAGVTQFPSHSVIEKGQTVTLRCDPISGHDNLYWYRRVMGKEIKFLLHFVKESKQDESGMPNNRFLAERTGGTYSTLKVQPAELEDSGVYFCASSSHYEQYFGPGTRLTVT.

The J gene is TRBJ1-2, the V gene TRBV6-1; possible D gene TRBD1, 5 bases. The CDR3 is 13 amino acids. Looked up from germline, CDR1 is MNHNS and CDR2 is SASEGT. Trimming cost V 2 bases and J 5 bases, with 9 bases left between them. The CDR3 sequence is CASSERGVYGYTF. For the CDR3, the DNA is TGTGCCAGCAGTGAACGGGGGGTGTATGGCTACACCTTC.

This clone was counted only a few times. The chain carries TRBV2 and TRBJ1-2; tentative D call: TRBD1 (6 bases). The ends were cut back, 7 bases at V and 6 bases at J, with 15 bases in the middle. This CDR3 is built from 13 residues. The germline gives CDR1 SNHLY, CDR2 FYNNEI. CDR3 bases: TGTGCCAGCACTCCTGGGGGCGCGAATGGCTACACCTTC. As protein: CASTPGGANGYTF.

This rearrangement joins TRBV7-9 to TRBJ2-7; D gene unclear. The germline V and J ends were trimmed by 1 base and 0 bases, with 10 bases remaining between them. Germline CDR1 reads SEHNR; CDR2 reads FQNEAQ (reference sequence). The CDR3 is 15 residues long. The chain's CDR3 is CASSLGQLNSYEQYF. CDR3 coding DNA: TGTGCCAGCAGCTTAGGTCAACTAAACTCCTACGAGCAGTACTTC.

The V gene is TRBV7-8, the J gene TRBJ1-6, with a possible D match to TRBD1 (6 bases). With 6 bases removed from V and 8 bases from J, the gap between germline ends came to 26 bases. The CDR3 contains 18 residues. Germline V gene data show CDR1 as SGHVS and CDR2 as FQNEAQ. The CDR3 region has the DNA TGTGCCAGCAGTTCAGCTCAGCTTTTCCGGGACAAGGATTCACCCCTCCACTTT. Protein: CASSSAQLFRDKDSPLHF.

J is TRBJ2-2 and V is TRBV6-1, with 9 bases fitting TRBD2. V shed 5 bases, J shed 3 bases, and the junction held 4 bases outside the gene matches. This CDR3 has 15 residues. Germline-derived CDR1 and CDR2 are MNHNS and SASEGT. The CDR3: CASSQLAGDTGELFF. The CDR3 DNA reads TGTGCCAGCAGTCAACTAGCGGGTGACACCGGGGAGCTGTTTTTT.

The chain joins TRBV10-3 to TRBJ2-7, with 7 bases fitting TRBD2. V gave up 10 bases and J gave up 5 bases; unmatched junction bases: 11. The CDR3 totals 13 residues. Per germline, CDR1 ENHRY and CDR2 SYGVKD. This CDR3 reads CATVTGGNDEQYF. In nucleotides, the CDR3 is TGTGCCACCGTTACGGGAGGAAACGACGAGCAGTACTTC.

This sequence joins TRBV7-9 and TRBJ2-3; the D is unclear. Trimming stripped 2 bases from V and 0 bases from J, with 3 bases between. Germline V lookup: CDR1 SEHNR, CDR2 FQNEAQ (reference sequence). There are 13 residues in the CDR3. CDR3 amino acids: CASSLPSTDTQYF. Written as DNA, the CDR3 is TGTGCCAGCAGCTTACCTAGCACAGATACGCAGTATTTT. The full variable domain, rest sourced from reference TRBV7-9 and TRBJ2-3, is DTGVSQNPRHKITKRGQNVTFRCDPISEHNRLYWYRQTLGQGPEFLTYFQNEAQLEKSRLLSDRFSAERPKGSFSTLEIQRTEQGDSAMYLCASSLPSTDTQYFGPGTRLTVL.

In this sample, this clone turned up once. The same CDR3 can be traced to other DNA sequences in this sample. CDR3 region: CASSYSAGETQYF. CDR3 sequence (DNA): TGTGCCAGCAGTTACTCGGCTGGAGAGACCCAGTACTTC. The chain is built from TRBV6-5 and TRBJ2-5, with D hard to call. V shed 0 bases and J shed 4 bases, with 6 bases lying between them. This CDR3 contains 13 residues. From germline, CDR1 is MNHEY and CDR2 SVGAGI.

This chain links TRBV28 with TRBJ2-7; unclear D gene. Germline V CDR1 and CDR2: MDHEN, SYDVKM. The CDR3 contains 14 residues. With 6 bases removed from V and 0 bases from J, the gap between germline ends came to 12 bases. Here the CDR3 reads CASSPLESSYEQYF. CDR3 DNA: TGTGCCAGCAGCCCCCTAGAGAGCTCCTACGAGCAGTACTTC. The whole variable domain, remainder taken from reference TRBV28 and TRBJ2-7, is DVKVTQSSRYLVKRTGEKVFLECVQDMDHENMFWYRQDPGLGLRLIYFSYDVKMKEKGDIPEGYSVSREKKERFSLILESASTNQTSMYLCASSPLESSYEQYFGPGTRLTVT.

This chain joins TRBV7-9 and TRBJ1-2; 7 bases are shared with TRBD1. Per the germline V gene, CDR1 is SEHNR and CDR2 is FQNEAQ (reference sequence). Unmatched junction bases numbered 6, after V lost 5 bases and J lost 6 bases. The CDR3 totals 13 residues. CDR3 region: CASSHGTADGYTF. In nucleotides, the CDR3 is TGTGCCAGCAGCCACGGGACAGCAGATGGCTACACCTTC.

The chain recombines TRBV6-1 with TRBJ2-5; possibly TRBD2 for D (5 bases). Germline V gene data show CDR1 as MNHNS and CDR2 as SASEGT. The CDR3 is 13 residues long. V lost 7 bases, J lost 4 bases, and 13 bases lay in between. The CDR3 sequence: CASKLDAGETQYF. The CDR3 bases are TGTGCCAGCAAACTAGACGCGGGAGAGACCCAGTACTTC.

The V gene is TRBV19, the J gene TRBJ1-5, with D possibly matching TRBD1 (6 bases). Trimming pared 4 bases from V and 3 bases from J, leaving 19 bases between. The CDR3 contains 17 residues. From germline, CDR1 is LNHDA and CDR2 SQIVND (reference sequence). The CDR3 here is CASSKRPGHILNQPQHF. CDR3 nucleotide sequence: TGTGCCAGTAGTAAACGACCGGGACACATCCTCAATCAGCCCCAGCATTTT.

This chain uses TRBV30 with TRBJ2-1; 10 positions match TRBD2. This CDR3 comprises 19 residues. Germline V gene sequence: CDR1 GTSNPN, CDR2 SVGIG (reference sequence). V gave up 3 bases and J gave up 4 bases; unmatched junction bases: 18. The CDR3 DNA reads as TGTGCCTGGAGCGCCACTGATCGAGGGAGGACTAGCGGATACAATGAGCAGTTCTTC. Protein sequence: CAWSATDRGRTSGYNEQFF.

The V call is TRBV7-9, the J call TRBJ2-7; tentative D call: TRBD1 (6 bases). Trimming removed 5 bases at V and 6 bases at J, with 17 bases between. This CDR3 has 14 amino acids. Per the germline V gene, CDR1 is SEHNR and CDR2 is FQNEAQ (reference sequence). Written as DNA, the CDR3 is TGTGCCAGCAGCGTGGACAGCCCAAATTCCGAGCAGTACTTC. Protein: CASSVDSPNSEQYF.

This chain links TRBV2 with TRBJ1-4, with D unclear. The CDR3 is made up of 13 amino acids. Trimming shortened V by 3 bases and J by 7 bases, and 9 bases separated the two germline ends. Germline-derived CDR1 and CDR2 are SNHLY and FYNNEI. CDR3 loop: CASSDLAREKLFF. The CDR3 DNA reads as TGTGCCAGCAGTGATCTGGCCCGTGAAAAACTGTTTTTT. Supplemented by reference TRBV2 and TRBJ1-4, the full variable domain reads EPEVTQTPSHQVTQMGQEVILRCVPISNHLYFYWYRQILGQKVEFLVSFYNNEISEKSEIFDDQFSVERPDGSNFTLKIRSTKLEDSAMYFCASSDLAREKLFFGSGTQLSVL.

The chain is built from TRBV7-9 and TRBJ2-2; perhaps TRBD2 as D (6 bases). V was shortened by 5 bases and J by 4 bases, with 14 bases between the two germline ends. Germline assignment: CDR1 SEHNR and CDR2 FQNEAQ (reference sequence). The length of the CDR3 is 15 residues. The CDR3 loop is CASSLTRGPTGELFF. The CDR3 DNA follows: TGTGCCAGCAGCCTAACGCGGGGACCCACCGGGGAGCTGTTTTTT.

This chain joins TRBV6-5 and TRBJ1-1; the D is unclear. The germline V gene encodes CDR1 MNHEY and CDR2 SVGAGI. This CDR3 is built from 15 residues. V gave up 6 bases and J gave up 2 bases, with 16 bases separating them. CDR3 loop: CASSLYEGGNTEAFF. Here the CDR3 DNA reads TGTGCCAGCAGCCTATACGAGGGAGGAAACACTGAAGCTTTCTTT.

This clone showed up just once. The rearrangement uses TRBV27 and TRBJ2-6; TRBD1 matches at 7 bases. J gave up 2 bases and V 6 bases, and 1 base lay outside the gene matches. The CDR3 is made up of 14 amino acids. CDR1 and CDR2 from the germline V gene are MNHEY and SMNVEV (reference sequence). The CDR3 sequence: CASRDRAGANVLTF. In nucleotides, the CDR3 is TGTGCCAGCAGAGACAGGGCTGGGGCCAACGTCCTGACTTTC.

The chain carries TRBV19 and TRBJ1-6; 9 bases are shared with TRBD1. V lost 5 bases to trimming and J lost 7 bases; unmatched junction nucleotides: 6. Germline V gene sequence: CDR1 LNHDA, CDR2 SQIVND (reference sequence). CDR3 length: 15 amino acids. The CDR3 region has the DNA TGTGCCAGTAGTGGCGACAGGGGGGGAAATTCACCCCTCCACTTT. Its protein product is CASSGDRGGNSPLHF. Complete variable domain (other parts from reference TRBV19 and TRBJ1-6): DGGITQSPKYLFRKEGQNVTLSCEQNLNHDAMYWYRQDPGQGLRLIYYSQIVNDFQKGDIAEGYSVSREKKESFPLTVTSAQKNPTAFYLCASSGDRGGNSPLHFGNGTRLTVT.

The DNA of the CDR3 is TGTGCCAGCAGCTCAGGGTGGGTCAAAGGTACGCAGTATTTT. It yields the protein CASSSGWVKGTQYF. The chain links TRBV5-4 to TRBJ2-3, with a possible D match to TRBD1 (5 bases). The CDR3 runs 14 residues. Germline assignment: CDR1 SGHNT and CDR2 YYREEE (reference sequence). Trimming took off 3 bases at V and 8 bases at J, with 16 bases between the two ends.